The 14 T cell receptor beta chains below all came from one sample that was sequenced in a study of identifying expanded T cells in peripheral blood. Assay used: immunoSEQ multiplex PCR; TCRdb lists only in-frame clones, some missing. The profile shows under 90,000 clones, approximately 90% of them singletons. Sequencing was done on a sample of blood. The receptors originated from a person between 18 and 75 years old in good health.

The CDR3 DNA sequence: TGTGCCAGCTCTCCGGAACTAGAGGGGGAGACCCAGTACTTC. Its translation is CASSPELEGETQYF. V is TRBV18 and J is TRBJ2-5; TRBD1 or TRBD2 may be the D gene (5 bases each). The V end was cut by 6 bases, the J end by 5 bases, with 16 bases between. The CDR3 covers 14 residues. Germline V lookup: CDR1 KGHSH, CDR2 LQKENI.

This chain links TRBV29-1 with TRBJ1-6, with 7 bases aligning to TRBD1. Germline lookup yields CDR1 SQVTM and CDR2 ANQGSEA. V was clipped by 5 bases and J by 11 bases; unmatched bases: 12. This CDR3 region has 14 residues. The CDR3, as DNA: TGCAGCGTTTCTACAGGGGCCGCGGGAACACCCCTCCACTTT. Its translation: CSVSTGAAGTPLHF.

This chain connects TRBV30 to TRBJ1-3; the D gene is possibly TRBD1 (6 bases). The CDR3 length is 14 residues. V lost 0 bases and J lost 4, with 10 bases in between. Germline V gene lookup returns CDR1 GTSNPN and CDR2 SVGIG (reference sequence). CDR3 DNA sequence: TGTGCCTGGAGTGTAGGGGGGCTCGGAAACACCATATATTTT. Translation gives CAWSVGGLGNTIYF. Based on the CDR3 plus reference TRBV30 and TRBJ1-3, the full variable domain is SQTIHQWPATLVQPVGSPLSLECTVEGTSNPNLYWYRQAAGRGLQLLFYSVGIGQISSEVPQNLSASRPQDRQFILSSKKLLLSDSGFYLCAWSVGGLGNTIYFGEGSWLTVV.

This rearrangement joins TRBV29-1 to TRBJ2-3; the D is unclear. The CDR3 has 12 residues. The V gene's germline CDR1 is SQVTM and CDR2 ANQGSEA. V dropped 4 bases and J dropped 10 bases, with 15 bases sitting between them. The CDR3 DNA sequence: TGCAGCGTTGTGGGATCTAAGACTTCGCAGTATTTT. It yields the protein CSVVGSKTSQYF.

This chain links TRBV4-3 with TRBJ2-1; D may be TRBD1 (5 bases). Germline V gene lookup returns CDR1 LGHNA and CDR2 YSLEER. The CDR3 loop spans 16 amino acids. V was shortened by 0 bases and J by 2 bases, with 11 bases between the two germline ends. DNA for the CDR3: TGCGCCAGCAGCCAAGATACAGGCTCCCCCTACAATGAGCAGTTCTTC. Protein product: CASSQDTGSPYNEQFF.

The chain uses TRBV4-2 and TRBJ2-7; 7 bases fit TRBD1. Germline loops: CDR1 LGHNA, CDR2 YNFKEQ. This CDR3 has 16 amino acids. V lost 4 bases, J lost 4 bases, and 13 bases stayed unmatched. CDR3 in DNA: TGTGCCAGCAGCCGGGACGGACAGGTTGGGGGATACGAGCAGTACTTC. The encoded protein is CASSRDGQVGGYEQYF.

The V gene is TRBV28, the J gene TRBJ2-1, with D perhaps assigned TRBD1 or TRBD2 (6 bases each). Germline lookup yields CDR1 MDHEN and CDR2 SYDVKM. V lost 4 bases, J lost 9 bases, and 22 bases lay in between. The CDR3 consists of 16 residues. The CDR3 spells CASSWRPLGGGPEQFF. CDR3 DNA sequence: TGTGCCAGCAGTTGGCGCCCTTTAGGGGGAGGACCTGAGCAGTTCTTC.

The chain uses TRBV23-1 and TRBJ1-1; D unclear. TRBV23-1 is an ORF for which the function is uncertain. The CDR3 is made up of 12 amino acids. V lost 0 bases, J lost 9 bases, and 8 bases lay in between. The CDR3 DNA reads TGCGCCAGCAGTCAATCAGGCGTCAAAGCTTTCTTT. The encoded protein is CASSQSGVKAFF.

This clone appeared a single time. The rearrangement joins TRBV7-2 to TRBJ2-1; D remains unclear. V lost 5 bases and J 4 bases, leaving 12 bases between the germline ends. The CDR3 has 14 amino acids. CDR1 SGHTA and CDR2 FQGNSA come from the germline V gene. Here the CDR3 DNA reads TGTGCCAGCAGCCCTGGCGCTGGGTACAATGAGCAGTTCTTC. It is translated as CASSPGAGYNEQFF. The full variable domain, with the rest looked up from reference TRBV7-2 and TRBJ2-1, is GAGVSQSPSNKVTEKGKDVELRCDPISGHTALYWYRQSLGQGLEFLIYFQGNSAPDKSGLPSDRFSAERTGGSVSTLTIQRTQQEDSAVYLCASSPGAGYNEQFFGPGTRLTVL.

V and J are TRBV6-5 and TRBJ2-7, with D possibly matching TRBD2 (6 bases). The V gene lost 0 bases and the J gene lost 6 bases, with 15 bases spanning the gap. Germline V CDR1 and CDR2: MNHEY, SVGAGI. This CDR3 has 15 residues. In DNA form, the CDR3 reads TGTGCCAGCAGTTACTCTACTAGCCCGGGGAGCGAGCAGTACTTC. Translation: CASSYSTSPGSEQYF.

The chain is built from TRBV15 and TRBJ2-1; no reliable D call. With 2 bases removed from V and 8 bases from J, the gap between germline ends came to 16 bases. The CDR3 sequence is 15 residues long. Germline V gene sequence: CDR1 LNHNV, CDR2 YYDKDF (reference sequence). The CDR3 nucleotides are TGTGCCACCAGCAGAATGCCGATAGGGCAGGATGAGCAGTTCTTC. It codes for CATSRMPIGQDEQFF.

The chain carries TRBV5-1 and TRBJ1-1, with D unclear. V shed 0 bases and J shed 0 bases, with 15 bases lying between them. CDR1 is SGHRS, CDR2 YFSETQ, per germline. CDR3 length: 17 residues. The CDR3 nucleotides read TGCGCCAGCAGCTTGGCCCGGGGTAGAGGCCTGAACACTGAAGCTTTCTTT. As protein: CASSLARGRGLNTEAFF.

The rearrangement joins TRBV18 to TRBJ2-2; D possibly corresponds to TRBD2 (6 bases). CDR1 is KGHSH, CDR2 LQKENI, per germline. V lost 0 bases to trimming and J lost 6 bases, with 14 bases between them. CDR3 length: 16 residues. The CDR3 nucleotides are TGTGCCAGCTCACCACCCTCGGGGGTTCGGGCCGGGGAGCTGTTTTTT. Translation: CASSPPSGVRAGELFF.

CDR3 sequence: CASSLTGVNSPLHF. CDR3 DNA: TGTGCCAGCAGTCTCACAGGGGTTAATTCACCCCTCCACTTT. The V call is TRBV27, the J call TRBJ1-6; 7 bases are a match to TRBD1. This CDR3 has 14 amino acids. V shed 5 bases and J 6 bases; nucleotides not matched to a gene: 4. CDR1 and CDR2 (germline): MNHEY, SMNVEV (reference sequence).